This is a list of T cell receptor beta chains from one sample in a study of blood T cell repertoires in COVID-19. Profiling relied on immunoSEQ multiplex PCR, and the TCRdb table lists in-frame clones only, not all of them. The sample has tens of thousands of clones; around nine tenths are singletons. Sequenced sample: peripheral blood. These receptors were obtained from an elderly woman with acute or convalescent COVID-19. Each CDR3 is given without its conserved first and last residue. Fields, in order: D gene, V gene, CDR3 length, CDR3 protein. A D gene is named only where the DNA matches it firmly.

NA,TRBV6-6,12,ASSDSDSNQPQH
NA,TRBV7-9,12,ASSSGTVTNEQF
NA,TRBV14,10,ASSQAGQRAF
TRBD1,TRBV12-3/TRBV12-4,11,ASRLRGREGYT
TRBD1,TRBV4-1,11,ASSPGTGPGYT
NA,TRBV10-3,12,ASLRGQEDTEAF
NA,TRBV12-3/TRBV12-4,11,ASSLAGTSFFH
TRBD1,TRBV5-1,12,ASSLGQGHTEAF
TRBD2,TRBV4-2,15,ASSQDRASGNTDTQY
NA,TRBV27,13,ASSLSTGSYSEQF
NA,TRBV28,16,ASTSETGLFNSNQPQH
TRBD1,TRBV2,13,ASSADRVPNQPQH
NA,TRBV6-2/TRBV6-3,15,ASSSRRDSTYPGEQY
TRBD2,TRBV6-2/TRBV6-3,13,ASSPPGLRYNEQF
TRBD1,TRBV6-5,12,ASRLDRGPGGYT
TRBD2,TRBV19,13,ASNSRPGLAGPQY
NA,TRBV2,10,ASSPPGGELF
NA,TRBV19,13,ASSMRGFGGPEAF
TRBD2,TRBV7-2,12,ASSPTGLPIAQF
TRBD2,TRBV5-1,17,ASSFLAGLPTWGPDTQY
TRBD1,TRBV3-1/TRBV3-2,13,ASSLTGGSGGELF
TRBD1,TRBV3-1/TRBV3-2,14,ASSRLGGAGGTEAF
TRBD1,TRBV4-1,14,ASSQGQGAEYEKLF
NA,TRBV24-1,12,ATSEDSRPSGYT
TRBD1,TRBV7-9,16,ASSFFSGTALTVARYT
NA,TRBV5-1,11,ASSLQGSYEQY
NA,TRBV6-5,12,ASRPRAANTEAF
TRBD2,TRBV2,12,ASSASGRGDTQY
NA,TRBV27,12,ASSSQGQGYGYT
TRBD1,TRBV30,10,AWGTGNQPQH
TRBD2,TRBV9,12,ASSVVGGDDEQF
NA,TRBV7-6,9,ASSSFETQY
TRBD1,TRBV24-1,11,ATRGQGADGYT
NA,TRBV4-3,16,ASSQEMVGRGNTGELF
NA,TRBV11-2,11,ASSATSGDTQY
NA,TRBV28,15,ASSLSWSGLTNSPLH
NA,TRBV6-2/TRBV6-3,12,ASTPRGPYDEQY
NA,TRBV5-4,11,ASSPGTFYEQY
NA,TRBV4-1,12,ASSQGRGNEKLF
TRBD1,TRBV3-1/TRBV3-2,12,ASSPDRGGYGYT